One and the same sample provided the 26 T cell receptor beta chains below, sequenced in a study of blood T cell repertoires in COVID-19. The data were produced by immunoSEQ multiplex PCR, yet TCRdb's version contains in-frame clones alone and is incomplete. Here the sample spans some 14,000 clones, around four fifths being singletons. Specimen: peripheral blood. These receptors came from a man aged 40-49 years with active or convalescent COVID-19.

The chain employs TRBV7-9 and TRBJ2-1, with 14 positions matching TRBD2. J lost 3 bases, V lost 3 bases, and 7 bases had no gene match. This CDR3 spans 18 amino acids. The germline V gene encodes CDR1 SEHNR and CDR2 FQNEAQ (reference sequence). For the CDR3, the DNA is TGTGCCAGCAGCTTTGGGACTAGCGGGGGAGAGAACTACAATGAGCAGTTCTTC. Encoded protein: CASSFGTSGGENYNEQFF.

The chain links TRBV7-9 to TRBJ2-5; weak D call: TRBD2 (5 bases). V lost 5 bases, J lost 5 bases, and 21 bases lay in between. CDR3 length equals 16 residues. The germline V gene has CDR1 SEHNR and CDR2 FQNEAQ (reference sequence). The CDR3 DNA reads TGTGCCAGCAGCCCACCCCCCGGGGTGAGATGGGAGACCCAGTACTTC. It is translated as CASSPPPGVRWETQYF.

This clone was observed a single time. This chain links TRBV5-1 with TRBJ1-1, with no clear D. The CDR3 loop spans 14 amino acids. Germline V gene lookup returns CDR1 SGHRS and CDR2 YFSETQ. Trimming took off 0 bases at V and 0 bases at J, with 6 bases between the two ends. This chain's CDR3 is CASSLGSLNTEAFF. The CDR3 DNA sequence: TGCGCCAGCAGCTTGGGTAGCTTGAACACTGAAGCTTTCTTT.

J is TRBJ2-7 and V is TRBV5-1; 7 nucleotides line up with TRBD1. This CDR3 region has 15 residues. With V trimmed by 0 bases and J by 4 bases, 7 bases remained unmatched. CDR1 is SGHRS, CDR2 YFSETQ, per germline. CDR3 in DNA: TGCGCCAGCAGCTTGGTCCGGACAGGCCGATACGAGCAGTACTTC. Encoded protein: CASSLVRTGRYEQYF.

Comments on this clone: This same CDR3 is encoded by further DNA sequences in the sample. The J gene is TRBJ1-1, the V gene TRBV7-2; D is undetermined. Trimming pared 1 base from V and 10 bases from J, leaving 16 bases between. Germline V gene sequence: CDR1 SGHTA, CDR2 FQGNSA. The CDR3 length is 14 residues. The CDR3 coding sequence is TGTGCCAGCAGCTTAGGGGGAGGTCAGAGAGGAGCTTTCTTT. Translating it yields CASSLGGGQRGAFF.

The V call is TRBV18, the J call TRBJ2-3; tentative D call: TRBD2 (5 bases). There are 17 residues in the CDR3. V was clipped by 4 bases and J by 0 bases, with 17 bases between them. Germline loops: CDR1 KGHSH, CDR2 LQKENI. CDR3 region: CASSLTRGSASTDTQYF. In nucleotides, the CDR3 is TGTGCCAGCTCACTCACCAGAGGGAGCGCTAGCACAGATACGCAGTATTTT.

This chain joins TRBV19 and TRBJ1-5; D might be TRBD1 (5 bases). V lost 3 bases and J lost 3, with 9 bases in between. This CDR3 contains 14 residues. Germline V gene sequence: CDR1 LNHDA, CDR2 SQIVND (reference sequence). CDR3 DNA sequence: TGTGCCAGTAGTATGGGGACTTACAATCAGCCCCAGCATTTT. Residues: CASSMGTYNQPQHF.

This clone has only a few counts. The V call is TRBV14, the J call TRBJ2-3; possible D gene TRBD2, 5 bases. The germline V gene encodes CDR1 SGHDN and CDR2 FVKESK. V was trimmed by 5 bases and J by 7 bases, leaving 13 bases between them. This CDR3 is built from 13 residues. CDR3 in DNA: TGTGCCAGCAGCGCGGTGGCGGGCAATACGCAGTATTTT. Its protein product is CASSAVAGNTQYF.

This clone was counted between two and nine times. The chain employs TRBV6-5 and TRBJ1-1; D call uncertain. The V end lost 0 bases, the J end lost 8 bases, and 7 bases lay between the germline ends. This CDR3 spans 12 amino acids. CDR1 is MNHEY, CDR2 SVGAGI, per germline. The CDR3 sequence is CASSYSGGEAFF. In DNA, the CDR3 is TGTGCCAGCAGTTACTCGGGAGGGGAAGCTTTCTTT.

V usage is TRBV19 and J usage is TRBJ1-5, with 12 bases fitting TRBD1. In germline, CDR1 is LNHDA, CDR2 SQIVND (reference sequence). The CDR3 totals 18 residues. V lost 3 bases and J lost 0; bases outside the gene matches: 6. The CDR3 nucleotides are TGTGCCAGTAGTATGTTCGGGACAGGGGGCTATAGCAATCAGCCCCAGCATTTT. Its translation: CASSMFGTGGYSNQPQHF.

The CDR3 sequence: CASSTGTGVAETQYF. Written as DNA, the CDR3 is TGTGCCAGCAGCACCGGGACAGGGGTCGCAGAGACCCAGTACTTC. The chain joins TRBV11-2 to TRBJ2-5, with 10 bases that match TRBD1. Trimming removed 5 bases from V and 4 bases from J; junction bases left unmatched: 7. The CDR3 runs 15 residues. Germline values: CDR1 SGHAT, CDR2 FQNNGV.

V and J are TRBV7-9 and TRBJ1-2; a possible D gene is TRBD1 (6 bases). The CDR3 is 13 amino acids. CDR1 and CDR2 (germline): SEHNR, FQNEAQ (reference sequence). Deletions cut 4 bases from V and 8 bases from J, with 14 bases between. The CDR3, as DNA: TGTGCCAGCAGCTATACAGGGATAGAAGGCTACACCTTC. Its translation: CASSYTGIEGYTF.

The chain joins TRBV6-5 to TRBJ2-6, with 7 bases matching TRBD1. The germline CDR1 and CDR2 sequences are MNHEY and SVGAGI. V shed 4 bases, J shed 2 bases, and the junction held 2 bases outside the gene matches. This CDR3 region has 15 residues. The DNA of the CDR3 is TGTGCCAGCAGTTCACAGGGGACTGGGGCCAACGTCCTGACTTTC. This gives the protein CASSSQGTGANVLTF.

The chain recombines TRBV5-8 with TRBJ2-5; the match to TRBD2 covers 8 bases. The CDR3 runs to 16 residues. Germline CDR1 SGHTS, CDR2 YDEGEE. Germline trimming cut 7 bases from V and 5 bases from J; bases unmatched to any gene: 16. CDR3 DNA: TGTGCCAGCTCCTTTTTACGCGGGGGGACCCCGGAGACCCAGTACTTC. Translating it yields CASSFLRGGTPETQYF.

This chain uses TRBV20-1 with TRBJ1-2; D remains unclear. The length of the CDR3 is 12 residues. V shed 3 bases and J shed 2 bases, with 7 bases lying between them. CDR1 is DFQATT, CDR2 SNEGSKA, per germline (reference sequence). The CDR3 loop reads CSASPGNYGYTF. The CDR3 nucleotides read TGCAGTGCTAGTCCGGGGAACTATGGCTACACCTTC.

This chain uses TRBV3-1 (or the pseudogene TRBV3-2) with TRBJ2-5; possibly TRBD2 for D (6 bases). The CDR3 sequence is 16 residues long. V lost 0 bases and J 4 bases, leaving 15 bases between the germline ends. Germline V CDR1 and CDR2: LGHDT, YNNKEL (reference sequence). The CDR3 region is CASSQEGRVGGETQYF. The CDR3, as DNA: TGTGCCAGCAGCCAAGAGGGCAGGGTGGGAGGAGAGACCCAGTACTTC.

The J gene is TRBJ1-2, the V gene TRBV14; D ambiguous. CDR3 length equals 14 residues. With 1 base removed from V and 5 bases from J, the gap between germline ends came to 11 bases. The germline V gene has CDR1 SGHDN and CDR2 FVKESK. As DNA, the CDR3 is TGTGCCAGCAGCCAAGGGACTGATAGTTATGGCTACACCTTC. Translation gives CASSQGTDSYGYTF.

V usage is TRBV12-3 or TRBV12-4 and J usage is TRBJ2-2; 7 nucleotides line up with TRBD1. The ends lost 6 bases at V and 6 bases at J; junction bases unmatched: 4. This CDR3 spans 13 amino acids. The CDR3 is CASSSGQAGELFF. The CDR3 bases are TGTGCCAGCAGCTCTGGACAGGCCGGGGAGCTGTTTTTT.

The CDR3: CASSLTGPPLHF. The CDR3 DNA follows: TGTGCCAGCAGTTTGACAGGCCCCCCCCTCCACTTT. The chain joins TRBV12-3 or TRBV12-4 to TRBJ1-6; D is possibly TRBD1 (6 bases). V was shortened by 3 bases and J by 13 bases, with 10 bases between the two germline ends. The CDR3 sequence is 12 residues long.

The rearrangement joins TRBV28 to TRBJ2-3; 7 positions agree with TRBD2. CDR3 length: 16 residues. CDR1 MDHEN and CDR2 SYDVKM come from the germline V gene. V shed 5 bases and J 3 bases; nucleotides not matched to a gene: 11. The CDR3 region has the DNA TGTGCCAGCAGTCCCTTAGCGGGTTACCTAACAGATACGCAGTATTTT. It is translated as CASSPLAGYLTDTQYF.

The V and J genes are TRBV3-1 (or the pseudogene TRBV3-2) and TRBJ1-2; possibly TRBD1 for D (6 bases). Germline lookup yields CDR1 LGHDT and CDR2 YNNKEL (reference sequence). V lost 0 bases to trimming and J lost 6 bases, with 11 bases between them. The CDR3 is 14 amino acids. DNA of the CDR3: TGTGCCAGCAGCCAAGACAGGGGAGAGAATGGCTACACCTTC. Encoded protein: CASSQDRGENGYTF.

This clone was seen a handful of times. The genes are TRBV18 and TRBJ2-5, with D perhaps TRBD2 (6 bases). Deletions cut 6 bases from V and 4 bases from J, with 18 bases between. This CDR3 is 15 amino acids long. Per the germline V gene, CDR1 is KGHSH and CDR2 is LQKENI. The CDR3: CASSPNRGLGETQYF. CDR3 DNA sequence: TGTGCCAGCTCCCCCAATAGGGGACTGGGAGAGACCCAGTACTTC.

The chain joins TRBV29-1 to TRBJ2-1, with D possibly being TRBD2 (8 bases). Trimming shortened V by 6 bases and J by 6 bases, and 27 bases separated the two germline ends. Germline CDR1 is SQVTM and CDR2 is ANQGSEA. The CDR3 is 17 residues long. CDR3 region: CSVAQGGPGLGTNEQFF. The CDR3 DNA sequence: TGCAGCGTGGCTCAGGGGGGCCCGGGACTAGGGACCAATGAGCAGTTCTTC.

This clone was detected only a few times. V usage is TRBV3-1 (or the pseudogene TRBV3-2) and J usage is TRBJ1-3, with a possible D match to TRBD1 (6 bases). Trimming took off 1 base at V and 4 bases at J, with 11 bases between the two ends. CDR3 length equals 15 residues. The germline V gene has CDR1 LGHDT and CDR2 YNNKEL (reference sequence). The CDR3 protein is CASSQGGQHGNTIYF. CDR3 sequence (DNA): TGTGCCAGCAGCCAAGGGGGGCAGCACGGAAACACCATATATTTT.

This chain joins TRBV24-1 and TRBJ1-5; 8 bases map to TRBD1. The CDR3 is 14 residues long. CDR1 and CDR2 from the germline V gene are KGHDR and SFDVKD. With V trimmed by 11 bases and J by 1 base, 6 bases remained unmatched. CDR3 loop: CASQGAESNQPQHF. CDR3 coding DNA: TGTGCCAGCCAGGGGGCAGAGAGCAATCAGCCCCAGCATTTT.

This clone was seen once. The rearrangement joins TRBV6-6 to TRBJ2-5; tentative D call: TRBD2 (5 bases). Trimming shortened V by 7 bases and J by 0 bases, and 9 bases separated the two germline ends. This CDR3 region has 13 residues. Germline V gene lookup returns CDR1 MNHNY and CDR2 SVGAGI (reference sequence). CDR3 in amino acids: CASTWRYQETQYF. In nucleotides, the CDR3 is TGTGCCAGCACATGGAGGTACCAAGAGACCCAGTACTTC.